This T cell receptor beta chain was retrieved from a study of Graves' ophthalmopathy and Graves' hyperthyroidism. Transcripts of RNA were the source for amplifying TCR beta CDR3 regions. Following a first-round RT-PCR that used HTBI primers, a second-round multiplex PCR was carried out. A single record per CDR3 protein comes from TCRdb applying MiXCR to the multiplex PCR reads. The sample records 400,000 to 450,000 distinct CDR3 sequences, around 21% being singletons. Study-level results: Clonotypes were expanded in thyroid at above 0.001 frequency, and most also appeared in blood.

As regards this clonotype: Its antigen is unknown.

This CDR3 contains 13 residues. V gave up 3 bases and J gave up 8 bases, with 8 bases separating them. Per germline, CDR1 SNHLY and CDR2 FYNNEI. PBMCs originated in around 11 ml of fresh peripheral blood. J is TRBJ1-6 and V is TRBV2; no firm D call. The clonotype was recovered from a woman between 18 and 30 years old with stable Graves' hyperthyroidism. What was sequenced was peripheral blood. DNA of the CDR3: TGTGCCAGCAGTGAGTCAAGAGATTCACCCCTCCACTTT. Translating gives CASSESRDSPLHF. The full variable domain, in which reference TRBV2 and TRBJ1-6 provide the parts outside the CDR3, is EPEVTQTPSHQVTQMGQEVILRCVPISNHLYFYWYRQILGQKVEFLVSFYNNEISEKSEIFDDQFSVERPDGSNFTLKIRSTKLEDSAMYFCASSESRDSPLHFGNGTRLTVT.